The 15 T cell receptor beta chains below all came from one sample that was sequenced in a study of blood T cell repertoires in COVID-19. Clones were read by immunoSEQ multiplex PCR, and TCRdb kept only the in-frame ones, dropping some. This repertoire shows some 240,000 clones, about 85% found once; its top ten account for approximately 7.9%. The specimen sequenced was peripheral blood. The receptor set was obtained from a man aged 60-69 years who had recovered from COVID-19.

The genes are TRBV6-5 and TRBJ1-1; D call uncertain. The ends were cut back, 6 bases at V and 5 bases at J, with 16 bases in the middle. The germline CDR1 and CDR2 sequences are MNHEY and SVGAGI. The CDR3 consists of 14 residues. The DNA for the CDR3 is TGTGCCAGCAGGGGGTCGGGGATCGTAACTGAAGCTTTCTTT. It yields the protein CASRGSGIVTEAFF.

The chain links TRBV5-1 to TRBJ1-2; TRBD1 agrees at 8 bases. Germline V gene lookup returns CDR1 SGHRS and CDR2 YFSETQ. Unmatched junction bases numbered 12, after V lost 4 bases and J lost 7 bases. The CDR3 has 15 amino acids. CDR3 region: CASSRSFGQGGGYTF. In nucleotides, the CDR3 is TGCGCCAGCAGCCGCTCTTTCGGACAGGGAGGTGGCTACACCTTC.

J is TRBJ2-6 and V is TRBV5-4; TRBD1 might be the D (6 bases). With 4 bases removed from V and 7 bases from J, the gap between germline ends came to 9 bases. Per germline, CDR1 SGHNT and CDR2 YYREEE (reference sequence). The length of the CDR3 is 13 residues. CDR3 residues: CASSRDTANVLTF. In DNA form, the CDR3 reads TGTGCCAGCAGCCGGGACACCGCCAACGTCCTGACTTTC.

The genes are TRBV6-5 and TRBJ2-1, with TRBD2 matching 12 bases. CDR1 and CDR2 from the germline V gene are MNHEY and SVGAGI. The CDR3 consists of 15 residues. The V and J ends lost 8 bases and 8 bases, in that order; junction bases with no gene match: 10. CDR3 residues: CASERLAGGPDEQFF. CDR3 bases: TGTGCCAGCGAAAGGCTAGCGGGGGGGCCGGATGAGCAGTTCTTC.

The rearrangement joins TRBV5-1 to TRBJ2-5; TRBD1 matches 8 bases. Germline CDR1 and CDR2: SGHRS and YFSETQ. Losses at the gene ends were 7 bases for V and 3 bases for J; bases not matched to a gene: 8. This CDR3 has 14 residues. The CDR3 sequence is CASGGQGREETQYF. The CDR3, as DNA: TGCGCCAGCGGCGGACAGGGAAGAGAAGAGACCCAGTACTTC.

The V and J genes are TRBV7-2 and TRBJ2-1; 11 positions agree with TRBD2. The J segment lost 3 bases and the V segment lost 3 bases, leaving 4 bases of the junction unmatched. Germline V gene lookup returns CDR1 SGHTA and CDR2 FQGNSA. CDR3 size: 16 residues. The CDR3 DNA sequence: TGTGCCAGCAGCTTCACCGGGACTAGCGGCTACAATGAGCAGTTCTTC. Its translation: CASSFTGTSGYNEQFF.

The chain employs TRBV10-3 and TRBJ2-7; D perhaps matches TRBD2 (5 bases). This CDR3 comprises 13 residues. The V gene lost 9 bases and the J gene lost 3 bases, with 15 bases spanning the gap. The V gene's germline CDR1 is ENHRY and CDR2 SYGVKD. The CDR3 region is CAISSGWLYEQYF. The CDR3 region has the DNA TGTGCCATTTCCTCGGGGTGGCTCTACGAGCAGTACTTC.

J is TRBJ1-4 and V is TRBV7-9, with 9 bases that match TRBD1. Germline values: CDR1 SEHNR, CDR2 FQNEAQ (reference sequence). The CDR3 is 15 residues long. Trimming at V came to 6 bases and at J to 7 bases, leaving 9 bases not matched to a gene. In DNA, the CDR3 is TGTGCCAGCAGTATTAACAGGGGGCGAGGTGAAAAACTGTTTTTT. This gives the protein CASSINRGRGEKLFF.

The chain has TRBV5-4 and TRBJ1-2, with 7 bases fitting TRBD1. Germline V CDR1 and CDR2: SGHNT, YYREEE (reference sequence). The junction had 9 bases not matched to a gene; V was cut back by 4 bases and J by 0 bases. This CDR3 has 16 residues. The CDR3 DNA is TGTGCCAGCAGCGAGGACAGGATGCGCGCTAACTATGGCTACACCTTC. Translating gives CASSEDRMRANYGYTF.

The genes are TRBV6-2 or TRBV6-3 and TRBJ2-7; 13 positions match TRBD2. CDR1 is MNHEY, CDR2 SVGEGT, per germline. The length of the CDR3 is 16 residues. The J segment lost 1 base and the V segment lost 5 bases, leaving 5 bases of the junction unmatched. CDR3 sequence (DNA): TGTGCCAGCAGTCGGAGGACTAGCGGGGGTTCCTACGAGCAGTACGTC. Its translation is CASSRRTSGGSYEQYV.

This CDR3 is CASSAGTGVGAFF. The DNA of the CDR3 is TGTGCCAGTAGCGCCGGGACAGGGGTGGGAGCTTTCTTT. The V gene is TRBV19, the J gene TRBJ1-1; 10 bases are shared with TRBD1. Germline CDR1 is LNHDA and CDR2 is SQIVND (reference sequence). The CDR3 covers 13 residues. After removal of 6 bases from V and 10 bases from J, the junction contained 8 bases not matched to a gene.

The chain has TRBV5-6 and TRBJ2-7, with a possible D match to TRBD1 (5 bases). CDR1 and CDR2 (germline): SGHDT, YYEEEE. There are 13 residues in the CDR3. V lost 5 bases and J lost 3, with 12 bases in between. The CDR3 loop is CASRLQENYEQYV. CDR3 DNA sequence: TGTGCCAGCAGATTACAGGAGAACTACGAGCAGTACGTC.

This clone occurred a few times. V usage is TRBV7-9 and J usage is TRBJ1-1; TRBD1 might be the D (5 bases). The CDR3 consists of 13 residues. V was clipped by 4 bases and J by 1 base, with 7 bases between them. Looked up from germline, CDR1 is SEHNR and CDR2 is FQNEAQ (reference sequence). DNA for the CDR3: TGTGCCAGCAGCTCGGACACGAACACTGAAGCTTTCTTT. This encodes CASSSDTNTEAFF.

This chain joins TRBV28 and TRBJ1-3; 8 bases are shared with TRBD1. V gave up 7 bases and J gave up 8 bases; unmatched junction bases: 10. This CDR3 has 14 amino acids. Germline V gene sequence: CDR1 MDHEN, CDR2 SYDVKM. The CDR3 reads CASTLSQGAYTIYF. The CDR3 DNA sequence: TGTGCCAGCACCCTCTCGCAGGGGGCATACACCATATATTTT.

V usage is TRBV7-9 and J usage is TRBJ1-2; D unresolved. Germline V gene data show CDR1 as SEHNR and CDR2 as FQNEAQ (reference sequence). CDR3 size: 13 residues. Between the trimmed V and J ends, which lost 5 bases and 3 bases, there was a span of 10 bases. CDR3 sequence (DNA): TGTGCCAGCAGCCCCCCACACGACTATGGCTACACCTTC. It specifies CASSPPHDYGYTF.